The clone carrying this T cell receptor beta chain was seen a few times. This sample is drawn from a study of cytomegalovirus exposure and HLA in healthy donors. The CDR3 is made up of 16 amino acids. Germline V gene data show CDR1 as SGHAT and CDR2 as FQNNGV. V lost 1 base and J lost 6, with 17 bases in between. Regarding donors, all were healthy bone marrow donors. The study ran its PCR with 60 Vbeta and 13 Jbeta primers. Sequencing used immunoSEQ multiplex PCR; TCRdb keeps in-frame clones, though not all of them. The sample records some 160,000 clones, about 84% being singletons. The J gene is TRBJ2-3, the V gene TRBV11-2, with D tentatively TRBD2 (5 bases). The receptor's source is a man aged 45-60 years in good health and CMV-seropositive. Sequencing was carried out using PBMCs. CDR3 bases: TGTGCCAGCAGCTTAGGCGTCGGGGATCCGGGGGATACGCAGTATTTT. It yields the protein CASSLGVGDPGDTQYF.